These T cell receptor beta chains were read from a single sample in a study of T cell repertoires in cytomegalovirus infection. Via MiXCR, TCRdb re-called the reads, giving one row per CDR3 protein. This sample carries about 260,000 distinct CDR3 sequences, roughly an eighth of them seen once, and the ten largest clones take 8.8%. The sequenced sample was PBMCs. The receptors derive from a human donor in good health (CMV status not recorded). Some clones in this sample may be carry-over from other donors' samples. CDR3s include the opening cysteine and the closing phenylalanine or tryptophan. Fields, in order: V gene, clone size, J gene, D gene, CDR3 DNA, CDR3 protein. The D gene is left open where the match is weak. Size values are once, few and many counts, or a class for expanded clones, and some rows have none.

>TRBV18|many|TRBJ1-1|.
TGTGCCAGCTCACCCCCAGTGGTGAACACTGAAGCTTTCTTT
CASSPPVVNTEAFF
>TRBV12-3/TRBV12-4|many|TRBJ1-1|.
TGTGCCAGCAGTTTAGGCGGGTTGACTGAAGCTTTCTTT
CASSLGGLTEAFF
>TRBV6-1|.|TRBJ2-5|.
TGTGCCAGCAGAGGGGATCGAGAGACCCAGTACTTC
CASRGDRETQYF
>TRBV15|many|TRBJ2-3|TRBD2
TGTGCCACCAGCACCTTAGCGGGGGGAACAGATACGCAGTATTTT
CATSTLAGGTDTQYF
>TRBV19|.|TRBJ2-5|.
TGTGCCAGTAGTAGAGGGCAGTTGATCGAAACCCAGTACTTC
CASSRGQLIETQYF
>TRBV10-2|.|TRBJ1-3|.
TGCGCCAGCAACCCACGGGGACGAAGAAACACCATATATTTT
CASNPRGRRNTIYF
>TRBV5-1|many|TRBJ2-6|.
TGCGCCAGCAGCTTAGGTCGACAGCCGCCTGGGGCCAACGTCCTGACTTTC
CASSLGRQPPGANVLTF
>TRBV12-3/TRBV12-4|many|TRBJ1-2|.
TGTGCCAGCAGTTCCCCCGCGAGGGGCTATGGCTACACCTTC
CASSSPARGYGYTF
>TRBV7-2|.|TRBJ1-1|.
TGTGCCAGCAGCTTGGAGTTTGCGGAAGCTTTCTTT
CASSLEFAEAFF
>TRBV20-1|many|TRBJ1-2|.
TGCAGTGCCGCAAGGGAAACCGGCAACTATGGCTACACCTTC
CSAARETGNYGYTF
>TRBV7-2|many|TRBJ2-5|.
TGTGCCAGCAGCTCCTCAGAGACCCAGTACTTC
CASSSSETQYF
>TRBV29-1|few|TRBJ1-5|.
TGCAGCGTCCGGGGAGGTCCCAATCAGCCCCAGCATTTT
CSVRGGPNQPQHF
>TRBV28|.|TRBJ2-3|TRBD2
TGTGCTATCAGCGGGAACAAGCCAGATACGCAGTATTTT
CAISGNKPDTQYF
>TRBV7-8|many|TRBJ2-1|.
TGTGCCAGCAGCCCTCAGACGGTCTCCTACAATGAGCAGTTCTTC
CASSPQTVSYNEQFF
>TRBV4-2|many|TRBJ2-6|TRBD1
TGTGCCAGCAGCCAACAACAGGGGACAGCTGGGGCCAACGTCCTGACTTTC
CASSQQQGTAGANVLTF
>TRBV29-1|few|TRBJ2-5|.
TGCAGCATGGCCGCACAAGAGACCCAGTACTTC
CSMAAQETQYF
>TRBV20-1|.|TRBJ2-7|.
TGCAGTGCTAGCAGGGTTCCGAGCTCCTACGAGCAGTACTTC
CSASRVPSSYEQYF
>TRBV19|many|TRBJ1-1|.
TGTGCCAGTAGTATGGCGACAGGTCAGCCGACTGAAGCTTTCTTT
CASSMATGQPTEAFF
>TRBV4-1|many|TRBJ2-1|.
TGCGCCAGCAGCCAAGATACACCAGGGGTCTCCTACAATGAGCAGTTCTTC
CASSQDTPGVSYNEQFF
>TRBV11-2|.|TRBJ1-1|TRBD1
TGTGCCAGCAGTTACAGGGGGTTGGGCACTGAAGCTTTCTTT
CASSYRGLGTEAFF
>TRBV28|many|TRBJ2-1|.
TGTGCCAGCAACGGGACGCCGGGGGTGGCGGAGCAGTTCTTC
CASNGTPGVAEQFF
>TRBV7-3|many|TRBJ2-1|.
TGTGCCAGCAGCCCAACTGATATAGGACAGCAGTTCTTC
CASSPTDIGQQFF
>TRBV20-1|.|TRBJ1-4|.
TGCAGTGCTAGAGACAGAGCAACTAATGAAAAACTGTTTTTT
CSARDRATNEKLFF
>TRBV10-3|.|TRBJ2-5|.
TGTGCCATCAGTGACAGTTACCAAGAGACCCAGTACTTC
CAISDSYQETQYF
>TRBV10-3|once|TRBJ2-2|.
TGTGCCATCAGTGGCGGCTCCGGGGAGCTGTTTTTT
CAISGGSGELFF
>TRBV7-8|few|TRBJ1-5|.
TGTGCCAGCAGCTTAGAGACCAGGGGCTTTAGCAATCAGCCCCAGCATTTT
CASSLETRGFSNQPQHF
>TRBV6-2/TRBV6-3|.|TRBJ2-4|TRBD2
TGTGCCAGCAGTTACAGGGCTAGCGGGAGTAACATTCAGTACTTC
CASSYRASGSNIQYF
>TRBV6-4|few|TRBJ2-1|TRBD1
TGTGCCAGCAGTGACTCTAGGGGGCTAATATTAAATGAGCAGTTCTTC
CASSDSRGLILNEQFF
>TRBV7-2|many|TRBJ1-1|.
TGTGCCAGCAGCTTCTTCGGCCGGGGTGAAGCTTTCTTT
CASSFFGRGEAFF
>TRBV7-2|many|TRBJ2-2|TRBD2
TGTGCCAGCAGCTTAGAGGGGAGTTTGCGGGAGTTGGGCACCGGGGAGCTGTTTTTT
CASSLEGSLRELGTGELFF
>TRBV25-1|few|TRBJ1-1|.
TGTGCCAGCAGTGAGATCAGACTGGAGGGCTCTGAAGCTTTCTTT
CASSEIRLEGSEAFF
>TRBV12-3/TRBV12-4|many|TRBJ1-5|TRBD1
TGTGCCAGCAGTATCACAGGGGGCAATCAGCCCCAGCATTTT
CASSITGGNQPQHF
>TRBV12-3/TRBV12-4|.|TRBJ2-2|.
TGTGCCAGCAGTTTTTACGGGGGCGGTTACACCGGGGAGCTGTTTTTT
CASSFYGGGYTGELFF
>TRBV5-4|many|TRBJ2-3|TRBD2
TGTGCCAGCAGCTTGGCGCCCGGACTAGCGGGTAGCACAGATACGCAGTATTTT
CASSLAPGLAGSTDTQYF
>TRBV4-1|many|TRBJ1-2|.
TGCGCCAGCAGCCAAGGAGGTCAGTTCGATGGCTACACCTTC
CASSQGGQFDGYTF
>TRBV6-1|many|TRBJ1-3|TRBD1
TGTGCCAGCAGCCGGGACAGGGCACCTGGAAACACCATATATTTT
CASSRDRAPGNTIYF
>TRBV5-1|.|TRBJ2-7|.
TGCGCCAGCAGCTTCGGAGCGATAAATCTCTACGAGCAGTACTTC
CASSFGAINLYEQYF
>TRBV20-1|.|TRBJ2-1|.
TGCAGTGCTAGACGAGCGCCAGACTTGCTTATCTCCAATGAGCAGTTCTTC
CSARRAPDLLISNEQFF
>TRBV6-2/TRBV6-3|.|TRBJ1-1|.
TGTGCCAGCAGCCGGTTGGGGCAGAACACTGAAGCTTTCTTT
CASSRLGQNTEAFF
>TRBV19|few|TRBJ2-4|TRBD2
TGTGCCAGTAGATCCCCTCGCGGGAGGAACATTCAGTACTTC
CASRSPRGRNIQYF
>TRBV4-1|few|TRBJ2-1|.
TGCGCCAGCAGCCAACATGGAAATGAGCAGTTCTTC
CASSQHGNEQFF
>TRBV2|few|TRBJ2-4|.
TGTGCCAGCAGTGAAGGGAGGTCGGAGGCGAACATTCAGTACTTC
CASSEGRSEANIQYF
>TRBV5-1|many|TRBJ1-5|TRBD1
TGCGCCAGCAGCTTTACAGGGGGGGGGAATCAGCCCCAGCATTTT
CASSFTGGGNQPQHF
>TRBV19|.|TRBJ1-1|TRBD1
TGTGCCAGTATGGACAGGCCCACTGAAGCTTTCTTT
CASMDRPTEAFF
>TRBV7-2|many|TRBJ2-3|TRBD2
TGTGCCAGCAGCTATGGACTAGCGGGGCCCAGAGACACGCAGTATTTT
CASSYGLAGPRDTQYF
>TRBV7-2|many|TRBJ2-3|.
TGTGCCAGCAGCGCAACCATGAACACAGATACGCAGTATTTT
CASSATMNTDTQYF
>TRBV20-1|.|TRBJ2-1|TRBD2
TGCAGTGCTGAAAGCGGGAGGGGGAATGAGCAGTTCTTC
CSAESGRGNEQFF